Presented here are 25 T cell receptor beta chains from one specimen sequenced in a study of shared clonotypes between healthy human individuals. Method: immunoSEQ multiplex PCR; TCRdb's copy keeps in-frame clones and lacks some. Among approximately 2.5 million clones listed, around 94% were seen once. Sequenced: naive CD4+ T cells sorted from blood. The subset denotes: CD45RA+ positively selected. These receptors all stem from a man in his late teens or twenties in good health.

The V and J genes are TRBV7-2 and TRBJ1-2, with no clear D. The V gene lost 0 bases and the J gene lost 2 bases, with 4 bases spanning the gap. Germline CDR1 is SGHTA and CDR2 is FQGNSA. The CDR3 is 13 amino acids. CDR3 sequence (DNA): TGTGCCAGCAGCTTAGCGTCAAACTATGGCTACACCTTC. Residues: CASSLASNYGYTF.

The chain couples TRBV19 to TRBJ1-1; D is perhaps TRBD1 (6 bases). CDR1 and CDR2 from the germline V gene are LNHDA and SQIVND (reference sequence). Trimming stripped 1 base from V and 0 bases from J, with 9 bases between. CDR3 length equals 15 residues. CDR3 amino acids: CASSIAGQLNTEAFF. As DNA, the CDR3 is TGTGCCAGTAGTATAGCAGGACAGCTGAACACTGAAGCTTTCTTT.

The table lists this clone with a count of one. The V gene is TRBV6-6, the J gene TRBJ2-7; tentative D call: TRBD2 (5 bases). CDR3 size: 15 residues. Trimming removed 6 bases at V and 0 bases at J, with 15 bases between. Germline lookup yields CDR1 MNHNY and CDR2 SVGAGI (reference sequence). This CDR3 reads CASRRLQGSSYEQYF. In DNA form, the CDR3 reads TGTGCCAGCAGAAGACTCCAAGGGAGCTCCTACGAGCAGTACTTC.

Note on this clone: Other nucleotide sequences in the sample specify the same CDR3. The gene calls are TRBV7-2 and TRBJ1-2; 7 bases match TRBD1. Germline V lookup: CDR1 SGHTA, CDR2 FQGNSA. V shed 5 bases and J 2 bases; nucleotides not matched to a gene: 2. The CDR3 length is 13 residues. The CDR3 nucleotides are TGTGCCAGCAGCCCACAGGGGAACTATGGCTACACCTTC. This gives the protein CASSPQGNYGYTF. Variable domain in full (rest from reference TRBV7-2 and TRBJ1-2): GAGVSQSPSNKVTEKGKDVELRCDPISGHTALYWYRQSLGQGLEFLIYFQGNSAPDKSGLPSDRFSAERTGGSVSTLTIQRTQQEDSAVYLCASSPQGNYGYTFGSGTRLTVV.

Comment on this clone: This CDR3 is also generated by other DNA sequences in the sample. The chain employs TRBV5-1 and TRBJ2-2, with D perhaps TRBD2 (6 bases). V was pared by 5 bases and J by 1 base, with 9 bases between. Looked up from germline, CDR1 is SGHRS and CDR2 is YFSETQ. This CDR3 is 14 amino acids long. The CDR3 region is CASRGTLNTGELFF. The CDR3 DNA reads TGCGCCAGCAGAGGGACTCTGAACACCGGGGAGCTGTTTTTT.

CDR3 in DNA: TGTGCCAGCAGTGAACACTATGGCTACACCTTC. Translation: CASSEHYGYTF. The chain employs TRBV25-1 and TRBJ1-2, with D unclear. This CDR3 is built from 11 residues. Germline values: CDR1 MGHDK, CDR2 SYGVNS. Between the trimmed V and J ends, which lost 2 bases and 3 bases, there was a span of 1 base.

The CDR3 sequence: CAWSDITRGVTEAFF. The CDR3 coding sequence is TGTGCCTGGAGTGACATTACACGGGGTGTTACTGAAGCTTTCTTT. J is TRBJ1-1 and V is TRBV30, with D unresolved. V lost 1 base and J lost 5, with 17 bases in between. CDR1 is GTSNPN and CDR2 is SVGIG in the germline V gene (reference sequence). The CDR3 loop spans 15 amino acids.

This clone was picked up one time. The chain carries TRBV11-2 and TRBJ1-6; D gene unclear. Germline V gives CDR1 SGHAT, CDR2 FQNNGV. The CDR3 is made up of 16 amino acids. V shed 0 bases and J shed 4 bases, with 10 bases lying between them. The CDR3 DNA follows: TGTGCCAGCAGCTTAGATTCCATGGCGTATAATTCACCCCTCCACTTT. This sequence encodes CASSLDSMAYNSPLHF.

As regards this clone: The sample contains more than one DNA sequence encoding this CDR3. CDR3 sequence (DNA): TGTGCCAGCAGTCCCGGGACCCGTTCCTACGAGCAGTACTTC. Amino acids: CASSPGTRSYEQYF. The J gene is TRBJ2-7, the V gene TRBV6-5; tentatively, D is TRBD1 or TRBD2 (5 bases each). The CDR3 has 14 amino acids. The V end lost 5 bases, the J end lost 1 base, and 12 bases lay between the germline ends. Looked up from germline, CDR1 is MNHEY and CDR2 is SVGAGI.

This clone was seen just once. The chain links TRBV7-2 to TRBJ2-7, with D unclear. Trimming shortened V by 2 bases and J by 0 bases, and 5 bases separated the two germline ends. The germline V gene encodes CDR1 SGHTA and CDR2 FQGNSA. CDR3 length: 13 amino acids. The CDR3 loop reads CASSLTFSYEQYF. The CDR3 coding sequence is TGTGCCAGCAGCTTAACTTTCTCCTACGAGCAGTACTTC.

V usage is TRBV4-1 and J usage is TRBJ2-3; 11 nucleotides line up with TRBD1. The junction had 3 bases not matched to a gene; V was cut back by 5 bases and J by 2 bases. The CDR3 loop spans 15 amino acids. Germline V lookup: CDR1 MGHRA, CDR2 YSYEKL. The CDR3 DNA sequence: TGCGCCAGCAGCTCGGGACAGGGGGACACAGATACGCAGTATTTT. Amino acid sequence: CASSSGQGDTDTQYF.

The rearrangement uses TRBV2 and TRBJ1-1; TRBD1 matches at 10 bases. The CDR3 consists of 15 residues. Germline CDR1 SNHLY, CDR2 FYNNEI. The ends lost 4 bases at V and 5 bases at J; junction bases unmatched: 7. CDR3 DNA: TGTGCCAGCAGTGGAGCCGGGACAGGGGTTACTGAAGCTTTCTTT. Translation: CASSGAGTGVTEAFF.

The chain couples TRBV5-1 to TRBJ2-3, with D possibly TRBD1 on 6 matching bases. This CDR3 comprises 14 residues. Germline V lookup: CDR1 SGHRS, CDR2 YFSETQ. Trimming cost V 1 base and J 5 bases, with 11 bases left between them. The CDR3 sequence: CASSLPEQGDTQYF. CDR3 DNA: TGCGCCAGCAGCTTGCCCGAACAGGGAGATACGCAGTATTTT.

The chain has TRBV10-3 and TRBJ2-5; D is unclear. Germline V gene data show CDR1 as ENHRY and CDR2 as SYGVKD. This CDR3 spans 13 amino acids. Trimming pared 3 bases from V and 3 bases from J, leaving 8 bases between. CDR3 loop: CAISELGKETQYF. The CDR3, as DNA: TGTGCCATCAGTGAACTGGGAAAAGAGACCCAGTACTTC.

The V gene is TRBV27, the J gene TRBJ2-4; D remains unclear. The CDR3 runs to 13 residues. V gave up 4 bases and J gave up 0 bases, with 4 bases separating them. CDR1 and CDR2 (germline): MNHEY, SMNVEV (reference sequence). Written as DNA, the CDR3 is TGTGCCAGCAGTTGGAGAGCCAAAAACATTCAGTACTTC. Its translation: CASSWRAKNIQYF.

V and J are TRBV28 and TRBJ1-1; tentatively, D is TRBD1 (6 bases). V dropped 6 bases and J dropped 3 bases, with 17 bases sitting between them. Germline V CDR1 and CDR2: MDHEN, SYDVKM. The CDR3 spans 15 residues. The CDR3 sequence: CASSPDRTKDTEAFF. Written as DNA, the CDR3 is TGTGCCAGCAGCCCGGACAGAACGAAGGACACTGAAGCTTTCTTT.

The chain has TRBV5-1 and TRBJ1-2, with a weak D call TRBD1 (5 bases). Trimming took 0 bases from V and 4 from J, leaving 13 bases between them. The CDR3 extends over 15 amino acids. The germline gives CDR1 SGHRS, CDR2 YFSETQ. The CDR3 here is CASSLASGIGYGYTF. The CDR3 DNA sequence: TGCGCCAGCAGCTTGGCCTCAGGGATAGGCTATGGCTACACCTTC. Looking up the rest from reference TRBV5-1 and TRBJ1-2 gives the full variable domain: KAGVTQTPRYLIKTRGQQVTLSCSPISGHRSVSWYQQTPGQGLQFLFEYFSETQRNKGNFPGRFSGRQFSNSRSEMNVSTLELGDSALYLCASSLASGIGYGYTFGSGTRLTVV.

The rearrangement links TRBV10-3 to TRBJ2-7; TRBD1 matches at 10 bases. CDR1 ENHRY and CDR2 SYGVKD come from the germline V gene. J was trimmed by 5 bases and V by 0 bases; bases with no gene match: 4. This CDR3 comprises 15 residues. CDR3 loop: CAISESTGGMDEQYF. The DNA for the CDR3 is TGTGCCATCAGTGAGTCGACAGGGGGCATGGACGAGCAGTACTTC.

This chain connects TRBV18 to TRBJ2-7; TRBD1 matches 9 bases. This CDR3 spans 16 amino acids. Germline CDR1 and CDR2: KGHSH and LQKENI. The junction had 3 bases not matched to a gene; V was cut back by 0 bases and J by 0 bases. The CDR3 sequence: CASSPPAQGASYEQYF. CDR3 nucleotides: TGTGCCAGCTCACCACCGGCACAGGGGGCCTCCTACGAGCAGTACTTC.

V usage is TRBV9 and J usage is TRBJ2-3, with TRBD2 identical over 14 bases. V lost 3 bases, J lost 4 bases, and 4 bases stayed unmatched. From germline, CDR1 is SGDLS and CDR2 YYNGEE. The CDR3 length is 16 residues. The CDR3 nucleotides read TGTGCCAGCAGCGCGAAGACTAGCGGGAGGGCAGATACGCAGTATTTT. It yields the protein CASSAKTSGRADTQYF.

To note about this clone: The identical CDR3 is also encoded by other nucleotide sequences in the sample. This sequence joins TRBV2 and TRBJ2-3; 8 nucleotides agree with TRBD1. Looked up from germline, CDR1 is SNHLY and CDR2 is FYNNEI. J was trimmed by 2 bases and V by 5 bases; bases with no gene match: 3. The CDR3 runs 14 residues. CDR3 amino acids: CASSLDRATDTQYF. Here the CDR3 DNA reads TGTGCCAGCAGTCTGGACAGGGCCACAGATACGCAGTATTTT.

This clone was counted a single time. The rearrangement links TRBV7-2 to TRBJ2-7; no firm D call. The CDR3 runs 13 residues. V was cut by 7 bases and J by 2 bases, with 12 bases left in between. Germline V gene data show CDR1 as SGHTA and CDR2 as FQGNSA. CDR3: CASNHGPTYEQYF. The CDR3 bases are TGTGCCAGCAACCACGGGCCAACCTACGAGCAGTACTTC.

In regard to this clone: Different DNA sequences within this sample yield the same CDR3. The V call is TRBV5-1, the J call TRBJ2-7, with 9 bases lining up with TRBD1. After removal of 0 bases from V and 2 bases from J, the junction contained 3 bases not matched to a gene. Germline CDR1 is SGHRS and CDR2 is YFSETQ. This CDR3 spans 15 amino acids. CDR3 nucleotides: TGCGCCAGCAGCTTGGCCGGGGACAGGGCCTACGAGCAGTACTTC. Its protein product is CASSLAGDRAYEQYF.

The V call is TRBV25-1, the J call TRBJ2-2; D gene uncertain. Germline CDR1 MGHDK, CDR2 SYGVNS. The V end was cut by 3 bases, the J end by 2 bases, with 13 bases between. The CDR3 has 16 amino acids. The CDR3 is CASSEGNWYNTGELFF. CDR3 nucleotide sequence: TGTGCCAGCAGTGAGGGCAATTGGTACAACACCGGGGAGCTGTTTTTT.

V gene TRBV28 combines with J gene TRBJ2-7; TRBD1 might be the D (8 bases). The V gene's germline CDR1 is MDHEN and CDR2 SYDVKM. Trimming took off 3 bases at V and 6 bases at J, with 18 bases between the two ends. The CDR3 extends over 15 amino acids. The CDR3 region is CASSFPNRGGSEQYF. The CDR3 coding sequence is TGTGCCAGCAGTTTCCCTAACAGGGGGGGGAGCGAGCAGTACTTC.